The 7 T cell receptor beta chains below all came from one sample that was sequenced in a study of CD8+ T cells in alopecia areata. Sequencing used cDNA as its template, made by extracting RNA and reverse transcribing it. Assay used: immunoSEQ multiplex PCR; TCRdb lists only in-frame clones, some missing. Among approximately 99,000 clones, approximately 63% were seen once, and the ten largest hold 20%. Sequences were obtained from CD8+ T cells sorted from blood. These receptors all come from a human donor in good health.

This chain joins TRBV5-6 and TRBJ2-2; D is undetermined. Trimming removed 0 bases at V and 6 bases at J, with 15 bases between. The CDR3 length is 16 residues. CDR1 and CDR2 from the germline V gene are SGHDT and YYEEEE. The chain's CDR3 is CASSLAVLTSSGELFF. CDR3 DNA: TGTGCCAGCAGCTTGGCAGTTCTAACTTCGTCCGGGGAGCTGTTTTTT. The variable domain in full, completed from reference TRBV5-6 and TRBJ2-2, reads DAGVTQSPTHLIKTRGQQVTLRCSPKSGHDTVSWYQQALGQGPQFIFQYYEEEERQRGNFPDRFSGHQFPNYSSELNVNALLLGDSALYLCASSLAVLTSSGELFFGEGSRLTVL.

This clone showed up just a few times. The chain couples TRBV28 to TRBJ2-3; maybe TRBD2 (6 bases). The CDR3 extends over 14 amino acids. V lost 2 bases and J lost 2, with 8 bases in between. The V gene's germline CDR1 is MDHEN and CDR2 SYDVKM. Here the CDR3 DNA reads TGTGCCAGCAGTTTAGCGGGGCCCACAGATACGCAGTATTTT. It is translated as CASSLAGPTDTQYF.

The chain recombines TRBV5-1 with TRBJ2-1; 10 bases align to TRBD2. Germline trimming cut 3 bases from V and 4 bases from J; bases unmatched to any gene: 4. In germline, CDR1 is SGHRS, CDR2 YFSETQ. The CDR3 has 15 residues. CDR3 sequence reads: CASSSVAGGYNEQFF. In nucleotides, the CDR3 is TGCGCCAGCAGCTCTGTAGCGGGGGGTTACAATGAGCAGTTCTTC.

This clone was observed a single time. The chain has TRBV2 and TRBJ2-3; 9 nucleotides align to TRBD2. This CDR3 spans 13 amino acids. Trimming at V came to 10 bases and at J to 2 bases, leaving 4 bases not matched to a gene. The germline V gene has CDR1 SNHLY and CDR2 FYNNEI. Written as DNA, the CDR3 is TGTGCCAACTCGGGACTAGCCACAGATACGCAGTATTTT. Amino acid sequence: CANSGLATDTQYF. Full variable domain (rest looked up from reference TRBV2 and TRBJ2-3): EPEVTQTPSHQVTQMGQEVILRCVPISNHLYFYWYRQILGQKVEFLVSFYNNEISEKSEIFDDQFSVERPDGSNFTLKIRSTKLEDSAMYFCANSGLATDTQYFGPGTRLTVL.

This chain connects TRBV5-6 to TRBJ2-7, with 7 bases matching TRBD1. The ends lost 0 bases at V and 0 bases at J; junction bases unmatched: 3. The CDR3 runs to 15 residues. Germline CDR1 reads SGHDT; CDR2 reads YYEEEE. CDR3 sequence reads: CASSLGTGLSYEQYF. Here the CDR3 DNA reads TGTGCCAGCAGCTTGGGGACAGGCCTCTCCTACGAGCAGTACTTC.

This clone was recorded only once. For the CDR3, the DNA is TGTGCCAGTAGTATAGTAGGAGGTGGGGGCACTGAAGCTTTCTTT. Its translation: CASSIVGGGGTEAFF. The chain employs TRBV19 and TRBJ1-1; a possible D gene is TRBD1 (5 bases). The V end was cut by 1 base, the J end by 4 bases, with 13 bases between. This CDR3 comprises 15 residues. Per germline, CDR1 LNHDA and CDR2 SQIVND (reference sequence). Filled out from reference TRBV19 and TRBJ1-1, the complete variable domain reads DGGITQSPKYLFRKEGQNVTLSCEQNLNHDAMYWYRQDPGQGLRLIYYSQIVNDFQKGDIAEGYSVSREKKESFPLTVTSAQKNPTAFYLCASSIVGGGGTEAFFGQGTRLTVV.

A single count supports this clone. The rearrangement links TRBV28 to TRBJ2-5; 8 nucleotides match TRBD2. The CDR3 spans 15 residues. The germline V gene has CDR1 MDHEN and CDR2 SYDVKM. J gave up 2 bases and V 4 bases, and 6 bases lay outside the gene matches. CDR3 bases: TGTGCCAGCAGTTCACGGGGGGGCCGTCAAGAGACCCAGTACTTC. The encoded protein is CASSSRGGRQETQYF. Filled out from reference TRBV28 and TRBJ2-5, the complete variable domain reads DVKVTQSSRYLVKRTGEKVFLECVQDMDHENMFWYRQDPGLGLRLIYFSYDVKMKEKGDIPEGYSVSREKKERFSLILESASTNQTSMYLCASSSRGGRQETQYFGPGTRLLVL.